This TCR beta chain emerged from a study of CD4 T cell repertoires and nickel (dated by TCRdb to about 2020). This clonotype was observed a few times. Its antigen remains undetermined. No much larger clonotype is one base removed from it; base qualities were not supplied. V gives up 6 bases and J gives up 7 bases, and the segment between their germline ends measures 12 bases. Measured from the cysteine to the phenylalanine, the CDR3 is 12 residues long. Solely the CDR3 DNA is kept, with 36 bases framed from the first base. CDR1 is given as MNHEY and CDR2 as SVGEGT, both from the germline V gene. Libraries were built with RT-PCR. Sequenced on an Illumina MiSeq. TCRdb reworked the public reads: Q25 trimming with fastp, MiXCR clone assembly, productive beta chains retained. Records with the same CDR3 protein are collapsed into one entry carrying the most frequent genes and DNA. The sample profile shows over 400 distinct CDR3 sequences; about 46% of them were found once. The top ten clonotypes cover under 20% of the sample.

The sample comprised CD4+ T cells from blood, not recorded whether cultured. The origin of this receptor is a human donor in a nickel allergy study, with or without nickel allergy (not recorded which). It is not recorded whether this sample comes from one donor or several. In this chain, TRBV6-2 or TRBV6-3 is recombined with TRBJ1-1; there is no confident call for the D gene. In nucleotides, the sequence is TGTGCCAGCAGCTTGATCCAGCATGAAGCTTTCTTT. This is translated as CASSLIQHEAFF.